A single TCR beta chain is shown here with its context. Its antigen remains unidentified. This entry belongs to a study of OX40 agonist ivuxolimab in advanced cancers. Whole-study context: Past anti-PD-1, anti-PD-L1 or anti-CTLA-4 therapy was accepted, and approximately 37% had received some. Partial responses were seen in three patients, one with hepatocellular carcinoma and two with cutaneous melanoma. Study findings and constraints: Expanded clones were, on average, more numerous among CD8+ T cells than CD4+. It was not determined which antigens were specifically recognized by the peripheral T cells that had undergone clonal expansion.

Data came from immunoSEQ multiplex PCR; TCRdb stores just in-frame clones and leaves some out. This table has tens of thousands of clones, roughly nine tenths appearing once. Germline CDR1 SGHRS, CDR2 YFSETQ. The CDR3 sequence is 16 residues long. Sequencing was performed on CD4+ or CD8+ T cells sorted from blood, taken in a trial of the OX40 agonist ivuxolimab. This receptor was taken from an adult with an advanced solid tumor such as melanoma, head and neck, liver or kidney cancer. V usage is TRBV5-1 and J usage is TRBJ2-5; TRBD1 is a possible D gene (6 bases). The DNA end is more similar to TRBJ2-7, so the J call may be wrong. The chain's CDR3 is CASSFTTGTSSYEQYF. The DNA for the CDR3 is TGCGCCAGCAGCTTCACCACAGGGACCAGCTCCTACGAGCAGTACTTC.